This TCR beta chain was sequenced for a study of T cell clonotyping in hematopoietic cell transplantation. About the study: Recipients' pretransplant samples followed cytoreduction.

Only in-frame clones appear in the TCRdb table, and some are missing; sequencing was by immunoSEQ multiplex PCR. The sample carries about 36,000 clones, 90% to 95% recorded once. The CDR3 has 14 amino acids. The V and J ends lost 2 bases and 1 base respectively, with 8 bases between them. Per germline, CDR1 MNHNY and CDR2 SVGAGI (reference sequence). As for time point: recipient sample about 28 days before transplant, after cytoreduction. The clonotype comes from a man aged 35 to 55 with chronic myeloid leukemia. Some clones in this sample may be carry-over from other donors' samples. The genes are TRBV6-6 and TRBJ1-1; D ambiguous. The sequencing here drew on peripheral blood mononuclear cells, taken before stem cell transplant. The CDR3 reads CASSYGDQNTEAFF. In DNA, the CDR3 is TGTGCCAGCAGTTACGGGGATCAGAACACTGAAGCTTTCTTT.